Presented here are 11 T cell receptor beta chains from one specimen sequenced in a study of cytotoxic CD8 clonotypes in ibrutinib-treated CLL. Assay used: immunoSEQ multiplex PCR; TCRdb lists only in-frame clones, some missing. The table records approximately 33,000 clones, about 70% of them present only once. The sample consisted of PBMCs, taken before ibrutinib treatment. The receptors here all came from a human donor with chronic lymphocytic leukemia.

This clone was seen a handful of times. This chain links TRBV6-1 with TRBJ2-7; possibly TRBD1 for D (7 bases). V lost 7 bases, J lost 2 bases, and 15 bases lay in between. The CDR3 is 14 amino acids. In germline, CDR1 is MNHNS, CDR2 SASEGT. The CDR3 DNA follows: TGTGCCAGCACCCGGGGGACAGACCCCTACGAGCAGTACTTC. Protein: CASTRGTDPYEQYF.

The V gene is TRBV28, the J gene TRBJ2-7, with 9 bases lining up with TRBD1. The CDR3 contains 15 residues. Germline V gene data show CDR1 as MDHEN and CDR2 as SYDVKM. V lost 3 bases and J lost 1; bases outside the gene matches: 4. The CDR3 loop is CASSLPGTGSYEQYF. The CDR3 region has the DNA TGTGCCAGCAGTTTGCCCGGGACAGGGTCCTACGAGCAGTACTTC.

This clone was found once. The V and J genes are TRBV7-9 and TRBJ2-7, with 9 bases fitting TRBD2. J lost 5 bases, V lost 4 bases, and 9 bases had no gene match. The CDR3 has 15 residues. Germline V lookup: CDR1 SEHNR, CDR2 FQNEAQ (reference sequence). The DNA of the CDR3 is TGTGCCAGCAGCTCGGTAGCGGGAGAGGGCCACGAGCAGTACTTC. Translation gives CASSSVAGEGHEQYF.

This clone came up once. This chain joins TRBV13 and TRBJ2-2; a possible D gene is TRBD1 (6 bases). Germline V gene sequence: CDR1 PRHDT, CDR2 FYEKMQ (reference sequence). The V and J ends lost 5 bases and 6 bases respectively, with 10 bases between them. The CDR3 contains 13 residues. CDR3 nucleotide sequence: TGTGCCAGCAGCCCCGAGGGGGCCGGGGAGCTGTTTTTT. Translating gives CASSPEGAGELFF.

The chain's CDR3 is CAISGRTSVTYEQYF. In DNA, the CDR3 is TGTGCCATCAGTGGACGGACTAGCGTGACCTACGAGCAGTACTTC. The rearrangement links TRBV10-3 to TRBJ2-7; TRBD2 agrees at 9 bases. V lost 4 bases to trimming and J lost 2 bases; unmatched junction nucleotides: 6. CDR1 and CDR2 from the germline V gene are ENHRY and SYGVKD. The CDR3 is 15 amino acids.

This clone was seen a handful of times. The chain has TRBV7-9 and TRBJ1-5; D call uncertain. Germline assignment: CDR1 SEHNR and CDR2 FQNEAQ (reference sequence). V was pared by 5 bases and J by 1 base, with 12 bases between. The CDR3 runs 15 residues. The CDR3 protein is CASSPDGPSNQPQHF. CDR3 in DNA: TGTGCCAGCAGCCCAGATGGCCCGAGCAATCAGCCCCAGCATTTT.

The J gene is TRBJ2-1, the V gene TRBV9, with a tentative D call TRBD2 (6 bases). Germline assignment: CDR1 SGDLS and CDR2 YYNGEE. V was pared by 0 bases and J by 5 bases, with 21 bases between. The CDR3 length is 18 residues. CDR3 residues: CASSVEPLQVRGNNEQFF. The CDR3 nucleotides read TGTGCCAGCAGCGTAGAGCCCTTGCAGGTGCGGGGTAACAATGAGCAGTTCTTC.

This clone showed up just once. The rearrangement joins TRBV28 to TRBJ1-1; the match to TRBD1 covers 7 bases. V lost 5 bases, J lost 5 bases, and 8 bases stayed unmatched. Germline loops: CDR1 MDHEN, CDR2 SYDVKM. The CDR3 is made up of 14 amino acids. The CDR3 spells CASSETGRSTEAFF. The CDR3 DNA reads TGTGCCAGCAGTGAGACAGGGCGGAGTACTGAAGCTTTCTTT.

The genes are TRBV19 and TRBJ2-4; no firm D call. The CDR3 consists of 12 residues. With 9 bases removed from V and 0 bases from J, the gap between germline ends came to 6 bases. In germline, CDR1 is LNHDA, CDR2 SQIVND (reference sequence). In nucleotides, the CDR3 is TGTGCCAGCCGCGAAGCCAAAAACATTCAGTACTTC. Protein: CASREAKNIQYF.

This chain connects TRBV7-8 to TRBJ2-7, with 9 bases lining up with TRBD1. With 0 bases clipped from V and 5 bases from J, the junction kept 5 bases outside the gene matches. Germline V gene lookup returns CDR1 SGHVS and CDR2 FQNEAQ. This CDR3 has 15 amino acids. The CDR3 loop reads CASSLAGTGRHEQYF. Here the CDR3 DNA reads TGTGCCAGCAGCTTAGCCGGGACAGGGCGCCACGAGCAGTACTTC.

The V gene is TRBV4-2, the J gene TRBJ2-7; TRBD2 matches at 13 bases. J lost 2 bases, V lost 1 base, and 2 bases had no gene match. This CDR3 has 16 amino acids. Germline CDR1 and CDR2: LGHNA and YNFKEQ. For the CDR3, the DNA is TGTGCCAGCAGCCAAGCGGGACTAGCGGGACCCTACGAGCAGTACTTC. It translates to CASSQAGLAGPYEQYF.